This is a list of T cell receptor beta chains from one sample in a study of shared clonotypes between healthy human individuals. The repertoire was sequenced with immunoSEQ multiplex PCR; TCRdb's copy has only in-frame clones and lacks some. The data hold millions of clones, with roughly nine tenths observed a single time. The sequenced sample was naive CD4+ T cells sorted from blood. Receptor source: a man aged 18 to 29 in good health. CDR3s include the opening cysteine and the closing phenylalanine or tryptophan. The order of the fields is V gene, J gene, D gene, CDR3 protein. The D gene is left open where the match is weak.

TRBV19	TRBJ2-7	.	CASSINPGPVYEQYF
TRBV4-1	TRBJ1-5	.	CASSGIQGNQPQHF
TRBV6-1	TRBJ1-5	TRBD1	CASSEMEGGRGREPQHF
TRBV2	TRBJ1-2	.	CASSPTEANYGYTF
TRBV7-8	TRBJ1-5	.	CASSMTGVDQPQHF
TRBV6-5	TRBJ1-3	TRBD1	CASRGTGVNTIYF
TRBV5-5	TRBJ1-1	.	CASSGRVSDVVTEAFF
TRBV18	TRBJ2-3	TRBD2	CASSPIAGVSTDTQYF
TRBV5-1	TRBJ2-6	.	CASSLDGRGSGANVLTF
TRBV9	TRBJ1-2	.	CASSAHQGYGYTF
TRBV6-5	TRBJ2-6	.	CASADVSSGANVLTF
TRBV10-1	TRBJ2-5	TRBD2	CASSWGLAGTQYF
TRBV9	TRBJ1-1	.	CASSVLAVNTEAFF
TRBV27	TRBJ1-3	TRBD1	CASRRQGTGNTIYF
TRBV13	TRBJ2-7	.	CASSLKGAPEQYF
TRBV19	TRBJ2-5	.	CASSIGGQETQYF
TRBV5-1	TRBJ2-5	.	CASSSFLGEQETQYF
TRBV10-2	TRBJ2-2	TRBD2	CASSDLAGSGELFF
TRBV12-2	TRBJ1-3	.	CASRLVRGSHSGNTIYF
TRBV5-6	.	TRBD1	CASSFRDRSSYEQYF
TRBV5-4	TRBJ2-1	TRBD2	CASSLDASGNRKQFF
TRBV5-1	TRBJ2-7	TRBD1	CASSLETGTYEQYF
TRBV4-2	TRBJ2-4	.	CASSQADEGVSKNIQYF
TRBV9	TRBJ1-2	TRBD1	CASSPRTGGGYGYTF